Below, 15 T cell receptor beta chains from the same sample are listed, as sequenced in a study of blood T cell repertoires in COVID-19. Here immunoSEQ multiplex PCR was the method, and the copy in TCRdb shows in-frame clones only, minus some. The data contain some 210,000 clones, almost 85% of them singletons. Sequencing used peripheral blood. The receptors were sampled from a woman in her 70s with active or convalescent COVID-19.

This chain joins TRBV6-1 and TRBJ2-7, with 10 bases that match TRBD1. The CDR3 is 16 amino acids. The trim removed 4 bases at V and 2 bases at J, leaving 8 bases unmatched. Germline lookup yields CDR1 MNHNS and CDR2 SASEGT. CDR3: CASSGDRGRIPYEQYF. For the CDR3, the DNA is TGTGCCAGCAGTGGCGACAGGGGGCGCATCCCCTACGAGCAGTACTTC.

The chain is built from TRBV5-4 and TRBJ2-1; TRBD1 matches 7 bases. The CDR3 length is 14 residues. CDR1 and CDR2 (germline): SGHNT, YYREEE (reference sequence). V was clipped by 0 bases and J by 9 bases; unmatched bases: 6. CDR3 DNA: TGTGCCAGCAGCTTGGGACAGGGTCAGACTGAGCAGTTCTTC. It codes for CASSLGQGQTEQFF.

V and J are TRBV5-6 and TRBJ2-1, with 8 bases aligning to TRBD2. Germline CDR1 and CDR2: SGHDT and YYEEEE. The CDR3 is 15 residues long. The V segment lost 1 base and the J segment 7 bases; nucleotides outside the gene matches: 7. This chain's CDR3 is CASSLLSGALNEQFF. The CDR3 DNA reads TGTGCCAGCAGCTTGCTTAGCGGGGCCCTAAATGAGCAGTTCTTC. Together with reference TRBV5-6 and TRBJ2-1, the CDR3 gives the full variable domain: DAGVTQSPTHLIKTRGQQVTLRCSPKSGHDTVSWYQQALGQGPQFIFQYYEEEERQRGNFPDRFSGHQFPNYSSELNVNALLLGDSALYLCASSLLSGALNEQFFGPGTRLTVL.

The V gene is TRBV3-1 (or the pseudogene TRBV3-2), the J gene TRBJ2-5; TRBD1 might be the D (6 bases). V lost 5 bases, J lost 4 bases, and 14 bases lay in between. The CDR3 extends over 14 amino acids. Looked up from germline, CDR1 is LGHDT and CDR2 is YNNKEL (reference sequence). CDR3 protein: CASSWNGQLETQYF. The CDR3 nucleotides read TGTGCCAGCAGCTGGAACGGACAGCTAGAGACCCAGTACTTC.

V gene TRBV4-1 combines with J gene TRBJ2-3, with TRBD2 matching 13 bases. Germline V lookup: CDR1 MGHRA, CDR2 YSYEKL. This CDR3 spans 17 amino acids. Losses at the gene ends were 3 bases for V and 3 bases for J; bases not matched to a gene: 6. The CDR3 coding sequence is TGCGCCAGCAGCCAGGAGGGGACTAGCGGGAATACAGATACGCAGTATTTT. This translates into CASSQEGTSGNTDTQYF.

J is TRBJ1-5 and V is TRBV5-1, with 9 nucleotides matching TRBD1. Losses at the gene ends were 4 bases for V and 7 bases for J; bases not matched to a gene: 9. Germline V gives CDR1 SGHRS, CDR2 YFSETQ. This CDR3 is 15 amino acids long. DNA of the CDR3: TGCGCCAGCAGCGTACAGGGGGCGGCAGGGCAGCCCCAGCATTTT. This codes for CASSVQGAAGQPQHF.

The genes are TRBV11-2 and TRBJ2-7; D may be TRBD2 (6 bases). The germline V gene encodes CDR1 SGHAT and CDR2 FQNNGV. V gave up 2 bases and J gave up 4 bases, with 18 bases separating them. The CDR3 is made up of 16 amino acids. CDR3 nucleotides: TGTGCCAGCAGCTTACACCCTCCGGGACTGATTTACGAGCAGTACTTC. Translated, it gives CASSLHPPGLIYEQYF.

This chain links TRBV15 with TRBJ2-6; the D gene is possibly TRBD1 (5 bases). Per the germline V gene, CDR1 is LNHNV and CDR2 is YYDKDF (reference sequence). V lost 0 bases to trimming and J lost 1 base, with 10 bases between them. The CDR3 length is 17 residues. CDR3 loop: CATSRDREESGANVLTF. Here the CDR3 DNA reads TGTGCCACCAGCAGAGACAGGGAAGAATCTGGGGCCAACGTCCTGACTTTC. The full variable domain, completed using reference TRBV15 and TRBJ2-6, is DAMVIQNPRYQVTQFGKPVTLSCSQTLNHNVMYWYQQKSSQAPKLLFHYYDKDFNNEADTPDNFQSRRPNTSFCFLDIRSPGLGDTAMYLCATSRDREESGANVLTFGAGSRLTVL.

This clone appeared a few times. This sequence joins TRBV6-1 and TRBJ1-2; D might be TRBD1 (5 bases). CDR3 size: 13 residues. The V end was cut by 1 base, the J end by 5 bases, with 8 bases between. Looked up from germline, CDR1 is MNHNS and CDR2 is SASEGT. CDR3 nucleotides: TGTGCCAGCAGTGAAGTCGGGGGATATGGCTACACCTTC. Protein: CASSEVGGYGYTF.

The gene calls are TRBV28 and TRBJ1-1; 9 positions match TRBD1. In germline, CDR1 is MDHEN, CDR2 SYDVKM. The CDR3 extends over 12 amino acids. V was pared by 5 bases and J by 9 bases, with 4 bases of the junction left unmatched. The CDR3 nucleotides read TGTGCCAGCAGTCTGGGGACAGGGAAAGCTTTCTTT. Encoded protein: CASSLGTGKAFF.

The CDR3 DNA is TGTGCCAGCAGTTTATCTTCAGGGGGCCTGGAGACCCAGTACTTC. This sequence encodes CASSLSSGGLETQYF. The V call is TRBV27, the J call TRBJ2-5; 8 bases agree with TRBD1. Losses at the gene ends were 0 bases for V and 5 bases for J; bases not matched to a gene: 5. Germline CDR1 and CDR2: MNHEY and SMNVEV (reference sequence). The CDR3 runs 15 residues.

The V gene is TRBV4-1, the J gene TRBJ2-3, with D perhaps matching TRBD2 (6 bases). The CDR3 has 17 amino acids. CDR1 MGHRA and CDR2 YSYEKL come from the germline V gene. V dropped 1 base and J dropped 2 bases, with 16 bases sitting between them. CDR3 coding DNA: TGCGCCAGCAGCCAAGCCGCAACTAGCATCTTCACAGATACGCAGTATTTT. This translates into CASSQAATSIFTDTQYF.

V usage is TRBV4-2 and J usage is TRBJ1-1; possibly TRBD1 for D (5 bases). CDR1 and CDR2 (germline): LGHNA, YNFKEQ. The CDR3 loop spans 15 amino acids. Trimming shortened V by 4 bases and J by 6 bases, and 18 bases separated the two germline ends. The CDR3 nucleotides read TGTGCCAGCAGCCGTCCTGGGCGGGGCGAGTCTGAAGCTTTCTTT. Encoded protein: CASSRPGRGESEAFF.

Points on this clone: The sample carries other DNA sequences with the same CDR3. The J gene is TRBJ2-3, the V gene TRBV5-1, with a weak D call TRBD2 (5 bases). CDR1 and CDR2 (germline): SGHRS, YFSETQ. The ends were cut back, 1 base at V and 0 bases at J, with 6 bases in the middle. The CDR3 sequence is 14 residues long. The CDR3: CASSLSGSTDTQYF. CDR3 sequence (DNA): TGCGCCAGCAGCTTGAGCGGTAGCACAGATACGCAGTATTTT.

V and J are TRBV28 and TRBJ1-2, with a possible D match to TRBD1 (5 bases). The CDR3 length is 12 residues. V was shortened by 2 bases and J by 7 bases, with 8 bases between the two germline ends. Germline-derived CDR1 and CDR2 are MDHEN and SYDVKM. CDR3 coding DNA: TGTGCCAGCAGTTTAAATAGGGGTGGCTACACCTTC. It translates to CASSLNRGGYTF.